One and the same sample provided the 27 T cell receptor beta chains below, sequenced in a study of control samples from healthy donors and cancer patients. Some clones are missing from TCRdb's copy, which holds only in-frame ones; the method was immunoSEQ multiplex PCR. The sample lists approximately 170,000 clones, approximately 90% seen once, with roughly 0.7% in the top ten. The sample comprised blood. The source of these receptors is a woman in her 30s in good health.

This rearrangement joins TRBV4-2 to TRBJ2-5; D is uncertain. Trimming took off 0 bases at V and 7 bases at J, with 9 bases between the two ends. CDR1 is LGHNA, CDR2 YNFKEQ, per germline. The CDR3 is 13 amino acids. CDR3 residues: CASSQDLLGTQYF. In DNA form, the CDR3 reads TGTGCCAGCAGCCAAGATCTCCTGGGGACCCAGTACTTC.

The chain is built from TRBV5-1 and TRBJ2-6; 7 positions match TRBD1. The CDR3 runs to 18 residues. V trimming: 4 bases; J trimming: 0 bases; junction bases outside the gene matches: 10. Germline loops: CDR1 SGHRS, CDR2 YFSETQ. Written as DNA, the CDR3 is TGCGCCAGCAGCCGAGGGGGCGCCCTCTACTCTGGGGCCAACGTCCTGACTTTC. Encoded protein: CASSRGGALYSGANVLTF.

The chain employs TRBV6-5 and TRBJ1-4, with 7 bases fitting TRBD1. The CDR3 runs 14 residues. Per germline, CDR1 MNHEY and CDR2 SVGAGI. Trimming at V came to 5 bases and at J to 3 bases, leaving 3 bases not matched to a gene. CDR3 sequence (DNA): TGTGCCAGCAGTACAGGGGAGGCTAATGAAAAACTGTTTTTT. Protein product: CASSTGEANEKLFF.

V gene TRBV13 combines with J gene TRBJ1-6; 8 nucleotides agree with TRBD1. The J segment lost 9 bases and the V segment lost 5 bases, leaving 6 bases of the junction unmatched. Looked up from germline, CDR1 is PRHDT and CDR2 is FYEKMQ (reference sequence). CDR3 length: 14 residues. The CDR3 nucleotides are TGTGCCAGCAGCGCCGGACAGGGTAGTTCACCCCTCCACTTT. Translation: CASSAGQGSSPLHF.

This chain links TRBV25-1 with TRBJ2-1; the D is unclear. The CDR3 totals 16 residues. From germline, CDR1 is MGHDK and CDR2 SYGVNS. V was cut by 5 bases and J by 5 bases, with 19 bases left in between. The CDR3 coding sequence is TGTGCCAGCAGTTTCAACCCCCTGGCCACCCACAATGAGCAGTTCTTC. This codes for CASSFNPLATHNEQFF.

The chain employs TRBV28 and TRBJ1-2; 12 nucleotides match TRBD1. Germline trimming cut 6 bases from V and 13 bases from J; bases unmatched to any gene: 6. This CDR3 region has 12 residues. Germline V gives CDR1 MDHEN, CDR2 SYDVKM. The chain's CDR3 is CASRRGQGAATF. The DNA of the CDR3 is TGTGCCAGCAGGAGGGGACAGGGGGCGGCCACCTTC.

This chain connects TRBV5-4 to TRBJ2-7; 11 bases align to TRBD2. CDR3 length equals 16 residues. Germline V CDR1 and CDR2: SGHNT, YYREEE (reference sequence). With V trimmed by 3 bases and J by 5 bases, 10 bases remained unmatched. This CDR3 is CASSSPTSGSRHEQYF. The CDR3 DNA reads as TGTGCCAGCAGCTCTCCCACTAGCGGGAGCCGCCACGAGCAGTACTTC.

The chain combines TRBV3-1 (or the pseudogene TRBV3-2) with TRBJ2-7, with no clear D. This CDR3 spans 13 amino acids. CDR1 LGHDT and CDR2 YNNKEL come from the germline V gene (reference sequence). The V end lost 0 bases, the J end lost 5 bases, and 8 bases lay between the germline ends. The CDR3 sequence is CASSQDIRHEQYF. As DNA, the CDR3 is TGTGCCAGCAGCCAAGATATCCGGCACGAGCAGTACTTC.

The V gene is TRBV13, the J gene TRBJ2-1; TRBD2 matches at 7 bases. The CDR3 consists of 14 residues. Germline loops: CDR1 PRHDT, CDR2 FYEKMQ (reference sequence). After removal of 7 bases from V and 2 bases from J, the junction contained 5 bases not matched to a gene. CDR3 sequence (DNA): TGTGCCAGCACCACGGGGAGGGCCTACAATGAGCAGTTCTTC. Its translation is CASTTGRAYNEQFF. The full variable domain, completed using reference TRBV13 and TRBJ2-1, is AAGVIQSPRHLIKEKRETATLKCYPIPRHDTVYWYQQGPGQDPQFLISFYEKMQSDKGSIPDRFSAQQFSDYHSELNMSSLELGDSALYFCASTTGRAYNEQFFGPGTRLTVL.

J is TRBJ2-7 and V is TRBV4-2; TRBD2 matches at 7 bases. The junction had 8 bases not matched to a gene; V was cut back by 0 bases and J by 6 bases. Germline assignment: CDR1 LGHNA and CDR2 YNFKEQ. The length of the CDR3 is 15 residues. The CDR3 spells CASSQDGAGRGEQYF. The CDR3 DNA is TGTGCCAGCAGCCAAGATGGAGCGGGACGGGGCGAGCAGTACTTC.

The table lists this clone with a count of one. V gene TRBV18 combines with J gene TRBJ2-3; D gene ambiguous. Trimming stripped 4 bases from V and 3 bases from J, with 8 bases between. The CDR3 covers 13 residues. Germline assignment: CDR1 KGHSH and CDR2 LQKENI. The CDR3 protein is CASSLLRTDTQYF. The CDR3 DNA reads TGTGCCAGCTCACTACTACGGACAGATACGCAGTATTTT.

This chain joins TRBV29-1 and TRBJ2-7; 7 bases agree with TRBD1. The length of the CDR3 is 15 residues. The V gene's germline CDR1 is SQVTM and CDR2 ANQGSEA. The V and J ends lost 4 bases and 0 bases, in that order; junction bases with no gene match: 9. This chain's CDR3 is CSVVYGTDVSYEQYF. CDR3 nucleotides: TGCAGCGTTGTTTATGGGACAGATGTCTCCTACGAGCAGTACTTC.

This chain links TRBV5-1 with TRBJ2-1, with 8 bases identical to TRBD2. CDR3 size: 15 residues. V trimming: 0 bases; J trimming: 9 bases; junction bases outside the gene matches: 8. Germline values: CDR1 SGHRS, CDR2 YFSETQ. The CDR3 region is CASSLDGRANVEQFF. CDR3 in DNA: TGCGCCAGCAGCTTGGACGGGAGGGCCAACGTTGAGCAGTTCTTC.

The chain joins TRBV14 to TRBJ2-7; D is undetermined. CDR1 and CDR2 (germline): SGHDN, FVKESK. Trimming pared 1 base from V and 0 bases from J, leaving 10 bases between. The CDR3 is made up of 15 amino acids. CDR3 coding DNA: TGTGCCAGCAGCCAAGCGACGGGCCTCTCCTACGAGCAGTACTTC. Its translation is CASSQATGLSYEQYF.

This chain links TRBV7-8 with TRBJ2-5, with TRBD2 matching over 15 bases. After removal of 6 bases from V and 5 bases from J, the junction contained 7 bases not matched to a gene. The CDR3 covers 16 residues. Germline loops: CDR1 SGHVS, CDR2 FQNEAQ. The CDR3 sequence is CASRRGLAGGRETQYF. The DNA of the CDR3 is TGTGCCAGCAGGCGCGGACTAGCGGGAGGGCGGGAGACCCAGTACTTC.

This clone was seen once. V is TRBV27 and J is TRBJ2-7; 11 positions agree with TRBD2. J was trimmed by 4 bases and V by 4 bases; bases with no gene match: 6. Germline-derived CDR1 and CDR2 are MNHEY and SMNVEV (reference sequence). This CDR3 has 15 residues. The CDR3 DNA follows: TGTGCCAGCAGTTCGACTAGCGGGAATCCATACGAGCAGTACTTC. Encoded protein: CASSSTSGNPYEQYF.

CDR3 protein: CSASGQTGSNQPQHF. The CDR3, as DNA: TGCAGTGCTAGTGGGCAGACAGGCTCTAATCAGCCCCAGCATTTT. The gene calls are TRBV20-1 and TRBJ1-5; D is possibly TRBD1 (6 bases). CDR3 length equals 15 residues. Trimming left V 3 bases short and J 4 bases short, with 16 bases between. Germline V gene lookup returns CDR1 DFQATT and CDR2 SNEGSKA (reference sequence).

As for this clone: Other nucleotide sequences in the sample specify the same CDR3. The CDR3 coding sequence is TGTGCCAGCAGCCGCCGTAACACTGAAGCTTTCTTT. It encodes CASSRRNTEAFF. V usage is TRBV3-1 (or the pseudogene TRBV3-2) and J usage is TRBJ1-1; D call uncertain. The germline gives CDR1 LGHDT, CDR2 YNNKEL (reference sequence). Trimming took off 4 bases at V and 2 bases at J, with 5 bases between the two ends. The CDR3 length is 12 residues.

The chain combines TRBV4-3 with TRBJ2-7, with D hard to call. The length of the CDR3 is 14 residues. The germline V and J ends were trimmed by 0 bases and 6 bases, with 12 bases remaining between them. Germline V CDR1 and CDR2: LGHNA, YSLEER. The CDR3 coding sequence is TGCGCCAGCAGCCAAGAGTCGGATTACGGCGAGCAGTACTTC. Translation: CASSQESDYGEQYF.

This chain joins TRBV28 and TRBJ2-7, with 7 bases aligning to TRBD2. CDR1 is MDHEN, CDR2 SYDVKM, per germline. V lost 6 bases and J lost 1; bases outside the gene matches: 12. The CDR3 contains 16 residues. The CDR3 protein is CASSQRTWTSSYEQYF. The CDR3 DNA is TGTGCCAGCAGCCAAAGGACCTGGACTAGTTCCTACGAGCAGTACTTC.

This chain links TRBV28 with TRBJ1-3; unclear D gene. Germline CDR1 is MDHEN and CDR2 is SYDVKM. The CDR3 consists of 16 residues. Trimming removed 1 base from V and 0 bases from J, with 10 bases in between. This CDR3 is CASSLYYRGSGNTIYF. The CDR3 nucleotides read TGTGCCAGCAGTTTATACTACCGGGGCTCTGGAAACACCATATATTTT.

The J gene is TRBJ2-2, the V gene TRBV9, with D hard to call. Germline CDR1 and CDR2: SGDLS and YYNGEE. Trimming left V 4 bases short and J 9 bases short, with 10 bases between. This CDR3 has 12 residues. CDR3 in amino acids: CASSRAARELFF. The CDR3 DNA follows: TGTGCCAGCAGCCGGGCGGCGCGGGAGCTGTTTTTT.

J is TRBJ1-6 and V is TRBV5-1; D remains ambiguous. Between the trimmed V and J ends, which lost 0 bases and 3 bases, there was a span of 7 bases. The CDR3 is 15 residues long. Germline V CDR1 and CDR2: SGHRS, YFSETQ. This chain's CDR3 is CASSLGTGYNSPLHF. The DNA for the CDR3 is TGCGCCAGCAGCTTGGGGACCGGCTATAATTCACCCCTCCACTTT.

The rearrangement links TRBV7-2 to TRBJ1-5; D may be TRBD1 (5 bases). Germline assignment: CDR1 SGHTA and CDR2 FQGNSA. V lost 5 bases, J lost 7 bases, and 15 bases lay in between. CDR3 length: 14 amino acids. The DNA for the CDR3 is TGTGCCAGCAGCCTCGAGAGGGGAGGCCAGCCCCAGCATTTT. Amino acids: CASSLERGGQPQHF.

The chain couples TRBV7-9 to TRBJ2-5; the match to TRBD2 covers 11 bases. J gave up 4 bases and V 5 bases, and 6 bases lay outside the gene matches. Germline CDR1 SEHNR, CDR2 FQNEAQ (reference sequence). CDR3 size: 15 residues. The DNA of the CDR3 is TGTGCCAGCAGCACAACACTAGCGGGAGTAGAGACCCAGTACTTC. It translates to CASSTTLAGVETQYF. The full variable domain, in which reference TRBV7-9 and TRBJ2-5 provide the parts outside the CDR3, is DTGVSQNPRHKITKRGQNVTFRCDPISEHNRLYWYRQTLGQGPEFLTYFQNEAQLEKSRLLSDRFSAERPKGSFSTLEIQRTEQGDSAMYLCASSTTLAGVETQYFGPGTRLLVL.

The chain has TRBV24-1 and TRBJ2-1; D call uncertain. CDR1 KGHDR and CDR2 SFDVKD come from the germline V gene. Trimming left V 0 bases short and J 5 bases short, with 10 bases between. The CDR3 runs 15 residues. CDR3 in DNA: TGTGCCACCAGTGATTTGAACGCGAAGAACAATGAGCAGTTCTTC. Translated, it gives CATSDLNAKNNEQFF.

This chain links TRBV6-5 with TRBJ2-5; 9 nucleotides align to TRBD2. The junction had 6 bases not matched to a gene; V was cut back by 6 bases and J by 4 bases. The CDR3 runs 14 residues. The V gene's germline CDR1 is MNHEY and CDR2 SVGAGI. In nucleotides, the CDR3 is TGTGCCAGCAGGCCTGGACTAGCGCCAGAGACCCAGTACTTC. It specifies CASRPGLAPETQYF.